This TCR beta chain came from a study of shared clonotypes between healthy human individuals. Study-wide results and limits: Non-shared clonotypes showed lower generation probabilities than clonotypes common to all four donors.

The material for each subset, its genomic DNA, was split evenly across several immunoSEQ plates. Sequencing used immunoSEQ multiplex PCR; TCRdb keeps in-frame clones, though not all of them. The profile shows around 1.5 million clones, 98% of them singletons. A single count supports this clone. Antigen: not known. The germline V gene encodes CDR1 WNHNN and CDR2 SYGVQD (reference sequence). Trimming pared 0 bases from V and 3 bases from J, leaving 21 bases between. The CDR3 is 18 amino acids. The sequenced sample consisted of naive CD4+ T cells sorted from blood. Subset defined: CD45RA+ positively selected. This TCR came from a young man in good health. The V and J genes are TRBV10-1 and TRBJ2-7; D possibly corresponds to TRBD1 (5 bases). The CDR3 bases are TGCGCCAGCAGTGAGTCTCGTTGGGGCCAGGGTCCTTACTACGAGCAGTACTTC. It specifies CASSESRWGQGPYYEQYF.